These 4 T cell receptor beta chains were all obtained from the same sample, sequenced in a study of PD-1 blockade in classical Hodgkin lymphoma. Time point meaning: newly diagnosed, previously untreated cHL patient sample. Using magnetic negative selection, the CD4+ T cells were separated out of thawed PBMCs. Some clones are missing from TCRdb's copy, which holds only in-frame ones; the method was immunoSEQ multiplex PCR. The sample lists 25,000 to 35,000 clones, around 90% occurring once. The source material was CD4+ T cells from blood. These TCRs come from a human donor with classical Hodgkin lymphoma.

The J gene is TRBJ1-5, the V gene TRBV9; D is perhaps TRBD1 (6 bases). Trimming took 4 bases from V and 5 from J, leaving 16 bases between them. The CDR3 totals 15 residues. Germline-derived CDR1 and CDR2 are SGDLS and YYNGEE. The CDR3 loop reads CASSPEGGAYQPQHF. The CDR3 DNA follows: TGTGCCAGCAGCCCCGAGGGGGGCGCGTATCAGCCCCAGCATTTT.

The chain joins TRBV7-9 to TRBJ1-4; TRBD1 is a possible D gene (5 bases). This CDR3 has 14 amino acids. The germline V gene has CDR1 SEHNR and CDR2 FQNEAQ (reference sequence). V lost 3 bases to trimming and J lost 6 bases, with 11 bases between them. For the CDR3, the DNA is TGTGCCAGCAGCTTCCAACAGGTTCATGAAAAACTGTTTTTT. Translating it yields CASSFQQVHEKLFF.

The chain employs TRBV5-4 and TRBJ2-5; the D gene is possibly TRBD2 (6 bases). Per germline, CDR1 SGHNT and CDR2 YYREEE (reference sequence). CDR3 size: 12 residues. V was cut by 4 bases and J by 5 bases, with 9 bases left in between. CDR3 in amino acids: CASSTGVETQYF. The CDR3 DNA is TGTGCCAGCAGCACGGGGGTGGAGACCCAGTACTTC.

This sequence joins TRBV27 and TRBJ2-7, with D perhaps TRBD1 (5 bases). Trimming took 2 bases from V and 6 from J, leaving 14 bases between them. Germline CDR1 MNHEY, CDR2 SMNVEV (reference sequence). This CDR3 is 14 amino acids long. CDR3 sequence: CASSLGAGKGEQYF. In DNA form, the CDR3 reads TGTGCCAGCAGTTTAGGGGCAGGGAAGGGCGAGCAGTACTTC.